This TCR beta chain was found in a study of OX40 agonist ivuxolimab in advanced cancers. Study-level background: Ivuxolimab was a fully human IgG2 agonistic monoclonal antibody targeting the costimulatory receptor OX40 (CD134). Intravenous ivuxolimab was administered to patients every 2 weeks at six dose levels: 0.01, 0.1, 0.3, 1.5, 3 and 10 mg/kg. Of the roughly 51 dose-escalation patients, hepatocellular carcinoma was present in roughly 19, melanoma in around 15, renal cell carcinoma in 9 and head and neck cancer in 9. In the dose-escalation cohort, around 80% of patients were male, and the mean age was around 60 years with a range of 23 to 79. Patients were allowed to have had prior anti-PD-1, anti-PD-L1 or anti-CTLA-4 therapy, and more than 35% of the dose-escalation patients had been treated with checkpoint inhibitors. Partial responses occurred in three dose-escalation patients, of whom one had hepatocellular carcinoma and two had cutaneous melanoma. Peripheral TCRbeta sequencing was intended to test whether TCR sequence diversity was altered and clonal T-cell expansion was caused by ivuxolimab. The paper covers the monotherapy dose-escalation part of the phase I ivuxolimab trial, which included N of about 50 patients. Study-wide findings and limitations: Low levels of normalized T-cell clonal expansion were also seen in some nonresponding patients. The antigen specificity of the clonally expanded peripheral T cells was not determined. Clonal expansion of both CD4+ and CD8+ blood T cells was observed from baseline to week 6 at doses 0.1 to 3.0 mg/kg. After ivuxolimab, more expanded clones were found on average in CD8+ T cells than in CD4+ T cells. Partial responders in the 0.1-3.0 mg/kg groups had among the lowest normalized peripheral clonal expansion, especially among CD8+ T cells.

From the cysteine through the phenylalanine, the CDR3 covers 11 amino acids. Of the read, only the CDR3 DNA is kept; its 33 bases are in frame from base 1. CDR1 and CDR2, looked up from the germline V gene (reference sequence), are DFQATT and SNEGSKA. V is shortened by 5 bases, J by 7 bases, and the region joining them spans 9 bases. This clone showed up just a few times. Its cognate antigen has yet to be identified. Base qualities are not recorded, but no much larger clone differs from it by a single base. Patients with autoimmune disease history or receiving systemic immunosuppression were excluded from the trial. Peripheral blood for TCR sequencing was drawn from every dose cohort at baseline, at cycle 4 day 1 and at cycle 7 day 1. Samples came from an open-label, multicenter, first-in-human phase I dose-escalation trial of ivuxolimab. Adults with locally advanced or metastatic melanoma, renal cell carcinoma, hepatocellular carcinoma or head and neck squamous cell carcinoma were enrolled in the trial. CD4+ and CD8+ T cells were sorted separately from peripheral blood before TCR sequencing.

Genomic DNA was isolated from the sorted cells so that the TCRbeta CDR3 region could be sequenced. TCRbeta CDR3 regions were sequenced using the immunoSEQ Assay. In its TCRdb copy, this immuneACCESS table keeps in-frame sequences only and misses some clones. Where compared with another copy, unresolved V genes explain less than half of these, and the others have no known cause. This sample comprises tens of thousands of clones, roughly 80% of them detected only once. The ten largest clones capture around 6.8% of the sample. The chain is encoded by TRBV20-1 joined to TRBJ2-1; a confident D gene designation cannot be given. The source is an adult with an advanced solid tumor such as melanoma, head and neck, liver or kidney cancer. This sample comprised CD4+ or CD8+ T cells sorted from blood, obtained in a trial of the OX40 agonist ivuxolimab. This receptor carries the CDR3 CSASMLNEQFF. The DNA reads TGCAGTGCTTCAATGCTGAATGAGCAGTTCTTC.